These 7 T cell receptor beta chains were all obtained from the same sample, sequenced in a study of CD8+ T cells in alopecia areata. The treatment was: oral pan-JAK inhibitor, 5-10 mg twice daily. Sequencing relied on a cDNA template that was reverse transcribed from extracted RNA. Method: immunoSEQ multiplex PCR; TCRdb's copy keeps in-frame clones and lacks some. The sample includes about 290,000 clones, roughly 50% of them seen just once. The starting material was CD4+ T cells sorted from blood, obtained at week 24, from a patient treated with tofacitinib. Source of these receptors: a human donor with alopecia areata.

With respect to this clone: This sample also contains other DNA sequences that code for the same CDR3. The genes are TRBV5-1 and TRBJ2-2, with 9 bases fitting TRBD1. V lost 3 bases, J lost 4 bases, and 4 bases stayed unmatched. The CDR3 contains 15 residues. Germline-derived CDR1 and CDR2 are SGHRS and YFSETQ. The CDR3 DNA reads TGCGCCAGCAGCTCGGGGACAGGGCGCACCGGGGAGCTGTTTTTT. Protein: CASSSGTGRTGELFF.

The chain recombines TRBV4-1 with TRBJ2-3; D remains unclear. Germline V gene lookup returns CDR1 MGHRA and CDR2 YSYEKL. The V and J ends lost 0 bases and 3 bases respectively, with 7 bases between them. The CDR3 is 14 amino acids. The CDR3 sequence is CASSQELRTDTQYF. CDR3 in DNA: TGCGCCAGCAGCCAAGAGTTAAGGACAGATACGCAGTATTTT.

The chain is built from TRBV2 and TRBJ2-7, with TRBD1 matching over 7 bases. V trimming: 1 base; J trimming: 3 bases; junction bases outside the gene matches: 6. There are 15 residues in the CDR3. Germline V gives CDR1 SNHLY, CDR2 FYNNEI. CDR3 in DNA: TGTGCCAGCAGTGAAGGGTGGACAGGCCTCTACGAGCAGTACTTC. Amino acid sequence: CASSEGWTGLYEQYF.

V gene TRBV5-1 combines with J gene TRBJ1-1, with unresolved D. Between the trimmed V and J ends, which lost 0 bases and 4 bases, there was a span of 7 bases. CDR3 size: 13 residues. Per the germline V gene, CDR1 is SGHRS and CDR2 is YFSETQ. CDR3 in DNA: TGCGCCAGCAGCTTGGCAATCAGCACTGAAGCTTTCTTT. It yields the protein CASSLAISTEAFF.

Here the CDR3 DNA reads TGTGCCAGCAGGGGGACTAGCGGCAATGAGCAGTTCTTC. Amino acid sequence: CASRGTSGNEQFF. This chain joins TRBV6-5 and TRBJ2-1; 11 bases align to TRBD2. This CDR3 has 13 residues. Germline V gives CDR1 MNHEY, CDR2 SVGAGI. V was pared by 6 bases and J by 6 bases, with 1 base of the junction left unmatched.

The chain joins TRBV30 to TRBJ1-2; D is possibly TRBD1 (6 bases). Germline values: CDR1 GTSNPN, CDR2 SVGIG (reference sequence). The V gene lost 4 bases and the J gene lost 6 bases, with 18 bases spanning the gap. CDR3 length: 14 residues. The CDR3 coding sequence is TGTGCCTGGAATTCTGTGGGGGCGGGAGATGGCTACACCTTC. Translated: CAWNSVGAGDGYTF.

The chain carries TRBV6-6 and TRBJ2-5; D is tentatively TRBD1 or TRBD2 (5 bases each). Germline CDR1 MNHNY, CDR2 SVGAGI (reference sequence). V lost 8 bases to trimming and J lost 5 bases, with 15 bases between them. This CDR3 comprises 13 residues. The CDR3 nucleotides are TGTGCCAGCCGGGGCAGCCGATCGGAGACCCAGTACTTC. Amino acid sequence: CASRGSRSETQYF.